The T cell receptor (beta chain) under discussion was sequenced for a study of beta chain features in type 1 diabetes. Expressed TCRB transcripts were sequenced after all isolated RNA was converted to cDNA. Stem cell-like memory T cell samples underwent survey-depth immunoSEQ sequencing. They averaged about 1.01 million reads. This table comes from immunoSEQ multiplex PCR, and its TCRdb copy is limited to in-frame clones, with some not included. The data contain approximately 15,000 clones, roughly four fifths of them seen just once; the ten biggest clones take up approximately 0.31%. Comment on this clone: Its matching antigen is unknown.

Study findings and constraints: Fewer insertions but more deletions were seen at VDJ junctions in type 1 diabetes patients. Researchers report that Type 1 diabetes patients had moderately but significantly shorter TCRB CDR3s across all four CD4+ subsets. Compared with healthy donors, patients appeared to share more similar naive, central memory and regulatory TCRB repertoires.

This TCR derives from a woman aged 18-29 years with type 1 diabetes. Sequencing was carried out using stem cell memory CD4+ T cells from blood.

The CDR3 loop is CASSWTSGAYEQYF. The CDR3 coding sequence is TGTGCCAGCAGCTGGACTAGCGGGGCTTACGAGCAGTACTTC. The chain combines TRBV7-9 with TRBJ2-7, with 12 bases aligning to TRBD2. The CDR3 sequence is 14 residues long. Germline values: CDR1 SEHNR, CDR2 FQNEAQ (reference sequence). V dropped 4 bases and J dropped 4; count of bases not matched to a gene: 2.